This T cell receptor (beta chain) is from a study of shared clonotypes between healthy human individuals. Study-level background: Researchers assigned three CD4 naive, three CD4 memory, two CD8 naive and one CD8 memory plate to each donor. Points from the study as a whole: For sorted subsets, rarefaction showed incomplete sequencing despite large depth.

Germline V lookup: CDR1 MNHNY, CDR2 SVGAGI (reference sequence). CDR3 size: 14 residues. The trim removed 4 bases at V and 1 base at J, leaving 3 bases unmatched. Splitting of CD4+ cells produced CD45RA+ naive and CD45RA-negative memory subsets. Notes on this clone: What it binds is not known.

Profiling relied on immunoSEQ multiplex PCR, and the TCRdb table lists in-frame clones only, not all of them. The table records about 2.3 million clones, less than 95% of them present only once. The genes are TRBV6-6 and TRBJ1-1; the match to TRBD1 covers 7 bases. Sequencing input: naive CD4+ T cells from PBMCs. As to subset: CD45RA+ positively selected. The source is a man younger than 35 in good health. Some clones in this sample may be carry-over from other donors' samples. This CDR3 reads CASSLQGRNTEAFF. The CDR3, as DNA: TGTGCCAGCAGTTTACAGGGGAGGAACACTGAAGCTTTCTTT.